One and the same sample provided the 23 T cell receptor beta chains below, sequenced in a study of shared clonotypes between healthy human individuals (TCRdb year 2020). The library was prepared using the immunoSEQ multiplex PCR assay. Not all clones reach the TCRdb copy of this immuneACCESS table, which keeps in-frame sequences only. Checked studies attribute under half of the gap to unresolved V genes and leave the rest unexplained. The sample records 2 million to 2.5 million clones, over 85% of which are singletons. The ten largest clones capture 0.35% to 0.5% of the sample. Sample: naive CD4+ T cells from PBMCs. The cell subset or site label, as the study defines it: CD45RA+ positively selected. All receptors derive from a young man in good health. Some clones in this sample may be carry-over from other donors' samples.

The chain carries TRBV18 and TRBJ2-3; 8 bases map to TRBD1. Per the germline V gene, CDR1 is KGHSH and CDR2 is LQKENI. This CDR3 has 16 amino acids. With 6 bases clipped from V and 1 base from J, the junction kept 9 bases outside the gene matches. The CDR3 DNA reads as TGTGCCAGCTCCCCGCCGATGACAGGGGGCACAGATACGCAGTATTTT. Its protein is CASSPPMTGGTDTQYF.

The chain joins TRBV27 to TRBJ2-7; TRBD1 agrees at 8 bases. V was pared by 1 base and J by 3 bases, with 11 bases of the junction left unmatched. The CDR3 runs 17 residues. Germline CDR1 reads MNHEY; CDR2 reads SMNVEV (reference sequence). The CDR3 protein is CASSLFSTGTGFYEQYF. CDR3 nucleotides: TGTGCCAGCAGTTTATTTTCCACCGGGACAGGTTTCTACGAGCAGTACTTC.

The chain joins TRBV30 to TRBJ2-7, with 8 bases lining up with TRBD2. The CDR3 totals 14 residues. After removal of 5 bases from V and 5 bases from J, the junction contained 11 bases not matched to a gene. Germline CDR1 and CDR2: GTSNPN and SVGIG (reference sequence). The CDR3 DNA reads TGTGCCTGGGCCCCGAACGGGAGGGCCCACGAGCAGTACTTC. Translating it yields CAWAPNGRAHEQYF. The full variable domain, its missing parts supplied by reference TRBV30 and TRBJ2-7, is SQTIHQWPATLVQPVGSPLSLECTVEGTSNPNLYWYRQAAGRGLQLLFYSVGIGQISSEVPQNLSASRPQDRQFILSSKKLLLSDSGFYLCAWAPNGRAHEQYFGPGTRLTVT.

The chain has TRBV4-1 and TRBJ2-1; D not certain. Germline V gene lookup returns CDR1 MGHRA and CDR2 YSYEKL. This CDR3 comprises 19 residues. Trimming stripped 0 bases from V and 7 bases from J, with 25 bases between. The CDR3 DNA reads TGCGCCAGCAGCCAAGATGGCCCCCTCAGCGAGAGGAGTAGGAATGAGCAGTTCTTC. It specifies CASSQDGPLSERSRNEQFF.

The chain employs TRBV18 and TRBJ2-1; D gene unclear. The CDR3 totals 12 residues. V dropped 6 bases and J dropped 5 bases, with 8 bases sitting between them. Germline values: CDR1 KGHSH, CDR2 LQKENI. The CDR3 nucleotides are TGTGCCAGCTCGGCCAACAACAATGAGCAGTTCTTC. It specifies CASSANNNEQFF.

The V gene is TRBV6-5, the J gene TRBJ2-7; D possibly corresponds to TRBD2 (6 bases). The CDR3 has 15 amino acids. Germline V CDR1 and CDR2: MNHEY, SVGAGI. V lost 5 bases, J lost 6 bases, and 20 bases lay in between. DNA of the CDR3: TGTGCCAGCAGTCTAGCGCTGGGTTCCCCGGCCGAGCAGTACTTC. Translating it yields CASSLALGSPAEQYF.

The J gene is TRBJ2-1, the V gene TRBV7-2, with TRBD2 identical over 8 bases. V was pared by 4 bases and J by 0 bases, with 8 bases of the junction left unmatched. The CDR3 is 17 amino acids. From germline, CDR1 is SGHTA and CDR2 FQGNSA. The CDR3 sequence: CASSSEPLAASYNEQFF. The CDR3 nucleotides read TGTGCCAGCAGCTCCGAGCCACTAGCGGCCTCCTACAATGAGCAGTTCTTC. Together with reference TRBV7-2 and TRBJ2-1, the CDR3 gives the full variable domain: GAGVSQSPSNKVTEKGKDVELRCDPISGHTALYWYRQSLGQGLEFLIYFQGNSAPDKSGLPSDRFSAERTGGSVSTLTIQRTQQEDSAVYLCASSSEPLAASYNEQFFGPGTRLTVL.

The CDR3 bases are TGTGCCAGCAGCCAAGGTTTCGGGACTATCTACTACCAAGAGACCCAGTACTTC. This gives the protein CASSQGFGTIYYQETQYF. The V gene is TRBV4-2, the J gene TRBJ2-5; TRBD2 matches 7 bases. V shed 1 base and J 0 bases; nucleotides not matched to a gene: 11. The CDR3 extends over 18 amino acids. Germline CDR1 is LGHNA and CDR2 is YNFKEQ.

V gene TRBV28 combines with J gene TRBJ1-1; TRBD1 matches 8 bases. V was pared by 2 bases and J by 6 bases, with 2 bases of the junction left unmatched. Germline CDR1 MDHEN, CDR2 SYDVKM. The CDR3 is 13 residues long. This chain's CDR3 is CASSLNRGAEAFF. The CDR3 DNA sequence: TGTGCCAGCAGTTTAAACAGGGGGGCTGAAGCTTTCTTT.

The genes are TRBV7-7 and TRBJ2-7; a possible D gene is TRBD2 (5 bases). The germline gives CDR1 SSHAT, CDR2 FNYEAQ (reference sequence). The CDR3 is 14 amino acids. Between the trimmed V and J ends, which lost 1 base and 11 bases, there was a span of 18 bases. The CDR3 region is CASSLELDSNRKYF. The CDR3, as DNA: TGTGCCAGCAGCTTAGAATTGGACTCCAATCGGAAGTACTTC.

The rearrangement joins TRBV6-6 to TRBJ1-1; unclear D gene. Deletions cut 0 bases from V and 0 bases from J, with 8 bases between. The CDR3 runs to 15 residues. Germline CDR1 is MNHNY and CDR2 is SVGAGI (reference sequence). The DNA for the CDR3 is TGTGCCAGCAGTTACTCAGCAGGAATGAACACTGAAGCTTTCTTT. Translation: CASSYSAGMNTEAFF.

In this sample, this clone turned up once. The genes are TRBV27 and TRBJ2-7, with unresolved D. Between the trimmed V and J ends, which lost 5 bases and 3 bases, there was a span of 11 bases. Germline V gives CDR1 MNHEY, CDR2 SMNVEV (reference sequence). CDR3 length: 13 amino acids. The CDR3 region has the DNA TGTGCCAGCAGTCCCTCCGCTTTCTACGAGCAGTACTTC. It encodes CASSPSAFYEQYF.

V and J are TRBV6-4 and TRBJ1-1; the D gene is possibly TRBD1 (6 bases). Germline V gives CDR1 MRHNA, CDR2 SNTAGT. With 2 bases removed from V and 3 bases from J, the gap between germline ends came to 22 bases. The CDR3 is made up of 18 amino acids. As DNA, the CDR3 is TGTGCCAGCAGTGACCCGAATCACCCTCGGAGGGGGGACACTGAAGCTTTCTTT. Encoded protein: CASSDPNHPRRGDTEAFF.

This clone was observed once. The chain is built from TRBV28 and TRBJ1-2, with D hard to call. Per germline, CDR1 MDHEN and CDR2 SYDVKM. The CDR3 loop spans 15 amino acids. Trimming removed 7 bases at V and 3 bases at J, with 18 bases between. CDR3: CASTRTLGRDYGYTF. The CDR3 DNA is TGTGCCAGCACCCGGACCCTGGGGAGAGACTATGGCTACACCTTC.

V gene TRBV5-1 combines with J gene TRBJ2-1; D gene uncertain. The V gene lost 1 base and the J gene lost 7 bases, with 18 bases spanning the gap. The CDR3 is made up of 16 amino acids. CDR1 SGHRS and CDR2 YFSETQ come from the germline V gene. The CDR3 loop reads CASSLSPQRPRNEQFF. The CDR3 DNA reads as TGCGCCAGCAGCTTGTCCCCACAGCGCCCCCGGAATGAGCAGTTCTTC.

V and J are TRBV5-1 and TRBJ2-5; D may be TRBD1 (6 bases). The germline V gene encodes CDR1 SGHRS and CDR2 YFSETQ. Trimming stripped 4 bases from V and 2 bases from J, with 12 bases between. The CDR3 has 14 residues. The CDR3 bases are TGCGCCAGCAGCACCGGACAGCCACAAGAGACCCAGTACTTC. This sequence encodes CASSTGQPQETQYF.

V gene TRBV27 combines with J gene TRBJ2-1; 9 bases align to TRBD1. CDR1 is MNHEY and CDR2 is SMNVEV in the germline V gene (reference sequence). The CDR3 is made up of 19 amino acids. V trimming: 5 bases; J trimming: 0 bases; junction bases outside the gene matches: 14. The CDR3 coding sequence is TGTGCCAGCAGTAATACAGGGGGCTTAGCGACGAGCTCCTACAATGAGCAGTTCTTC. Translation: CASSNTGGLATSSYNEQFF.

This chain joins TRBV4-1 and TRBJ1-3; D unclear. This CDR3 comprises 13 residues. Germline V gives CDR1 MGHRA, CDR2 YSYEKL. Trimming removed 0 bases at V and 6 bases at J, with 6 bases between. In nucleotides, the CDR3 is TGCGCCAGCAGCCAAGATCGGGAAAACACCATATATTTT. This encodes CASSQDRENTIYF.

The chain links TRBV7-6 to TRBJ2-2; 8 nucleotides align to TRBD2. This CDR3 contains 15 residues. CDR1 and CDR2 (germline): SGHVS, FNYEAQ. Unmatched junction bases numbered 4, after V lost 3 bases and J lost 4 bases. The DNA of the CDR3 is TGTGCCAGCAGCTTCGGGACTAGGACCACCGGGGAGCTGTTTTTT. This translates into CASSFGTRTTGELFF.

The chain employs TRBV6-5 and TRBJ1-1, with D uncertain. The CDR3 spans 11 residues. The V gene lost 7 bases and the J gene lost 6 bases, with 9 bases spanning the gap. Germline-derived CDR1 and CDR2 are MNHEY and SVGAGI. Here the CDR3 reads CASNFGPEAFF. The CDR3 DNA follows: TGTGCCAGCAACTTTGGTCCTGAAGCTTTCTTT.

DNA of the CDR3: TGTGCCAGCAGCTTAGGCCGACTAGCACCCCGGTCAAACTACGAGCAGTACTTC. The encoded protein is CASSLGRLAPRSNYEQYF. The chain couples TRBV11-2 to TRBJ2-7; 7 bases fit TRBD2. The CDR3 runs to 18 residues. Germline trimming cut 1 base from V and 3 bases from J; bases unmatched to any gene: 15. Looked up from germline, CDR1 is SGHAT and CDR2 is FQNNGV.

The genes are TRBV30 and TRBJ1-2, with D tentatively TRBD1 (6 bases). The V end lost 3 bases, the J end lost 4 bases, and 12 bases lay between the germline ends. The CDR3 length is 13 residues. Germline loops: CDR1 GTSNPN, CDR2 SVGIG (reference sequence). CDR3 region: CAWREGGGYGYTF. The CDR3 DNA is TGTGCCTGGAGGGAGGGAGGGGGCTATGGCTACACCTTC.

This clone appeared once. This chain joins TRBV5-1 and TRBJ2-3; the D gene is possibly TRBD1 (6 bases). The CDR3 extends over 14 amino acids. Germline values: CDR1 SGHRS, CDR2 YFSETQ. With 2 bases removed from V and 3 bases from J, the gap between germline ends came to 10 bases. CDR3 in amino acids: CASSLNRATDTQYF. Written as DNA, the CDR3 is TGCGCCAGCAGCTTAAACAGGGCGACAGATACGCAGTATTTT.